The 19 T cell receptor beta chains below all came from one sample that was sequenced in a study of breast tumors, draining lymph nodes, adjacent tissues (dated by TCRdb to 2016 to 2017). The library was prepared using multiplex PCR. Instrument on record: Illumina HiSeq 2000. The raw public reads went through TCRdb reprocessing: fastp at Q25, MiXCR clone calling, in-frame beta chains kept. Under each unique CDR3 protein, matching rows form one entry showing the most common genes and DNA. For this sample the table gives fewer than 15,000 distinct CDR3 sequences, of which roughly 55% were detected only once. Clones ranked in the top ten supply 30% to 35% of the sample. Sequenced input: tumor-adjacent breast tissue. The receptors stem from a female donor with breast cancer. Some clones in this sample may be carry-over from other donors' samples.

Only one count was recorded for this clonotype. The genes are TRBV9 and TRBJ1-2; D is possibly TRBD1 (6 bases). CDR1 is SGDLS, CDR2 YYNGEE, per germline. V shed 4 bases and J shed 2 bases, with 15 bases lying between them. The CDR3 extends over 15 amino acids. The CDR3 DNA is TGTGCCAGCAGCCCGGAGACAGGCCCGAACTATGGCTACACCTTC. Translating gives CASSPETGPNYGYTF.

The chain joins TRBV19 to TRBJ2-1; TRBD2 matches at 14 bases. After removal of 6 bases from V and 1 base from J, the junction contained 14 bases not matched to a gene. The germline CDR1 and CDR2 sequences are LNHDA and SQIVND (reference sequence). The CDR3 is 20 amino acids. The CDR3 DNA is TGTGCCAGTAGCAGGAGGCCGGGGACTAGCGGGAGTGGGTCCTACAATGAGCAGTTCTTC. It yields the protein CASSRRPGTSGSGSYNEQFF.

This clonotype counts as medium-sized (0.01 to 0.1%). V and J are TRBV7-8 and TRBJ1-2; no clear D gene. The CDR3 runs 13 residues. The V gene's germline CDR1 is SGHVS and CDR2 FQNEAQ. Trimming left V 1 base short and J 4 bases short, with 7 bases between. CDR3 DNA: TGTGCCAGCAGCTTAGGACCGACCTATGGCTACACCTTC. As protein: CASSLGPTYGYTF.

For the CDR3, the DNA is TGTGCCAGCATGGACAGGGTGGGTCAGCCCCAGCATTTT. Translated: CASMDRVGQPQHF. This sequence joins TRBV2 and TRBJ1-5, with TRBD1 identical over 8 bases. The germline CDR1 and CDR2 sequences are SNHLY and FYNNEI. Trimming cost V 7 bases and J 6 bases; bases outside gene matches: 5. This CDR3 comprises 13 residues. Supplemented by reference TRBV2 and TRBJ1-5, the full variable domain reads EPEVTQTPSHQVTQMGQEVILRCVPISNHLYFYWYRQILGQKVEFLVSFYNNEISEKSEIFDDQFSVERPDGSNFTLKIRSTKLEDSAMYFCASMDRVGQPQHFGDGTRLSIL.

On this clonotype itself: This sequence may be a read error, since a much larger clone differs from it by one base. The gene calls are TRBV6-2 or TRBV6-3 and TRBJ1-1; D unclear. Per germline, CDR1 MNHEY and CDR2 SVGEGT. CDR3 length: 12 residues. The CDR3 reads CAGRRIPHEAFF. Here the CDR3 DNA reads TGTGCCGGCAGACGTATTCCCCACGAAGCTTTCTTT.

This clonotype was observed at least ten times. This chain links TRBV19 with TRBJ1-5; D may be TRBD1 (5 bases). Germline V gene data show CDR1 as LNHDA and CDR2 as SQIVND (reference sequence). V lost 7 bases, J lost 7 bases, and 17 bases lay in between. This CDR3 region has 14 residues. The CDR3 region is CASMGRRLGQPQHF. Written as DNA, the CDR3 is TGTGCCAGTATGGGACGGAGGTTAGGACAGCCCCAGCATTTT.

This clonotype occurred many times. A much bigger clone sits one base away, suggesting this may be a read error. J is TRBJ2-7 and V is TRBV5-8; 7 bases line up with TRBD2. V was clipped by 4 bases and J by 6 bases; unmatched bases: 13. Germline lookup yields CDR1 SGHTS and CDR2 YDEGEE. The CDR3 covers 15 residues. The CDR3: CASSIKTAGSGEQYF. The CDR3, as DNA: TGTGCCAGCAGCATAAAGACAGCGGGGTCGGGCGAGCAGTACTTC.

Many counts were recorded for this clonotype. This may be a read error: a much more frequent sequence differs by one nucleotide. The chain recombines TRBV7-2 with TRBJ2-5; 7 positions match TRBD2. The CDR3 loop spans 15 amino acids. Germline CDR1 is SGHTA and CDR2 is FQGNSA. The DNA for the CDR3 is TGTGCCAGCAGCTTAACGTCTAGCGGAAAAGAGACCCAGCACTTC. This sequence encodes CASSLTSSGKETQHF.

This clonotype was detected once. The CDR3 ends on some other residue instead of the conserved phenylalanine or tryptophan, so this is likely a read error. This sequence joins TRBV7-2 and TRBJ2-1; unclear D gene. This CDR3 contains 14 residues. The germline V gene has CDR1 SGHTA and CDR2 FQGNSA. With 1 base removed from V and 9 bases from J, the gap between germline ends came to 13 bases. The CDR3 DNA sequence: TGTGCCAGCAGCTTAGAACGGCTACAGCTTGAGCAGTTCCTC. Its protein is CASSLERLQLEQFL.

The chain combines TRBV25-1 with TRBJ2-2; a possible D gene is TRBD2 (6 bases). The V gene lost 8 bases and the J gene lost 3 bases, with 7 bases spanning the gap. This CDR3 region has 12 residues. Per the germline V gene, CDR1 is MGHDK and CDR2 is SYGVNS. For the CDR3, the DNA is TGTGCCAGCGGGAGGTACACCGGGGAGCTGTTTTTT. It is translated as CASGRYTGELFF.

This clonotype showed up just a few times. The V call is TRBV9, the J call TRBJ2-3; TRBD2 aligns across 13 bases. Germline loops: CDR1 SGDLS, CDR2 YYNGEE. This CDR3 is built from 17 residues. J was trimmed by 3 bases and V by 2 bases; bases with no gene match: 6. Written as DNA, the CDR3 is TGTGCCAGCAGCGTTGGGGGACTAGCGGGACCAACAGATACGCAGTATTTT. Translating gives CASSVGGLAGPTDTQYF.

The V call is TRBV20-1, the J call TRBJ1-2, with 8 bases lining up with TRBD1. Germline values: CDR1 DFQATT, CDR2 SNEGSKA (reference sequence). After removal of 4 bases from V and 4 bases from J, the junction contained 8 bases not matched to a gene. CDR3 length: 14 residues. This chain's CDR3 is CSATGTGLGYGYTF. CDR3 bases: TGCAGTGCTACCGGGACAGGCCTGGGCTATGGCTACACCTTC.

V gene TRBV7-2 combines with J gene TRBJ1-2, with 10 bases lining up with TRBD1. The CDR3 length is 17 residues. CDR1 and CDR2 from the germline V gene are SGHTA and FQGNSA. Trimming at V came to 0 bases and at J to 5 bases, leaving 9 bases not matched to a gene. The CDR3 sequence: CASSLAPGQGRGYGYTF. CDR3 DNA: TGTGCCAGCAGCTTAGCTCCGGGACAGGGGAGGGGATATGGCTACACCTTC.

This chain uses TRBV24-1 with TRBJ2-3; 7 bases align to TRBD1. Unmatched junction bases numbered 1, after V lost 4 bases and J lost 1 base. This CDR3 has 14 amino acids. The germline V gene has CDR1 KGHDR and CDR2 SFDVKD. The CDR3 region is CATSDGQGTDTQYF. CDR3 bases: TGTGCCACCAGTGACGGACAGGGCACAGATACGCAGTATTTT.

This clonotype was detected once. This chain joins TRBV24-1 and TRBJ2-1; D is perhaps TRBD2 (7 bases). The CDR3 totals 15 residues. The germline V gene has CDR1 KGHDR and CDR2 SFDVKD. V shed 8 bases and J shed 2 bases, with 15 bases lying between them. CDR3 nucleotides: TGTGCCACCACCCAATGGGGGGGCACCTACAATGAGCAGTTCTTC. This codes for CATTQWGGTYNEQFF.

CDR3 protein: CNAPTGTNYGYTF. CDR3 nucleotide sequence: TGCAATGCCCCGACAGGGACTAACTATGGCTACACCTTC. The V gene is TRBV20-1, the J gene TRBJ1-2; 7 nucleotides align to TRBD1. CDR1 and CDR2 from the germline V gene are DFQATT and SNEGSKA (reference sequence). The CDR3 has 13 amino acids.

This clonotype was counted many times. It may be a read error: a sequence one base away is much more abundant. The chain is built from TRBV25-1 and TRBJ2-5; tentative D call: TRBD1 (5 bases). Germline loops: CDR1 MGHDK, CDR2 SYGVNS. The CDR3 runs 12 residues. In DNA, the CDR3 is TGTGCCAGCGGTGAGCAGGGATGGGCCCAGTACTTC. It specifies CASGEQGWAQYF.

This clonotype was detected ten times or more. The genes are TRBV12-5 and TRBJ1-2; no clear D. The V gene lost 5 bases and the J gene lost 5 bases, with 21 bases spanning the gap. This CDR3 has 16 amino acids. Germline values: CDR1 LGHNT, CDR2 FRNRAP. In DNA form, the CDR3 reads TGTGCTAGTGGTACCCCCCGGGCCCCCCAATTATATGGCTACACCTTC. Its protein is CASGTPRAPQLYGYTF.

V is TRBV6-2 or TRBV6-3 and J is TRBJ2-5, with 9 bases that match TRBD1. The J segment lost 2 bases and the V segment lost 4 bases, leaving 5 bases of the junction unmatched. The CDR3 has 15 amino acids. Per the germline V gene, CDR1 is MNHEY and CDR2 is SVGEGT. The CDR3 reads CASSSTGGRQETQYF. CDR3 sequence (DNA): TGTGCCAGCAGTTCCACAGGGGGCCGGCAAGAGACCCAGTACTTC.